This is a list of T cell receptor beta chains from one sample in a study of siplizumab effects on memory and regulatory T cells. The table came from immunoSEQ multiplex PCR; TCRdb's copy has only in-frame clones and leaves some out. The sample shows approximately 98,000 clones, roughly 94% of them seen only once. What was sequenced was non-Treg CD4+ T cells sorted from blood. The receptors shown here come from a human donor in good health. CDR3s include the opening cysteine and the closing phenylalanine or tryptophan. The order of the fields is CDR3 DNA, CDR3 protein, D gene, J gene, clone size, V gene. D genes are given only for firm matches. Clone size is not always given. Where it is, it says once, few, many or a class for expanded clones.

DNA: TGTGCCAGCAGCCGGTTTTCAACTAATGAAAAACTGTTTTTT
CDR3: CASSRFSTNEKLFF
D: -
J: TRBJ1-4
size: -
V: TRBV9

DNA: TGTGCCATCAGTGAGCAGGGTCGCTATAATTCACCCCTCCACTTT
CDR3: CAISEQGRYNSPLHF
D: -
J: TRBJ1-6
size: -
V: TRBV10-3

DNA: TGTGCCAGCAGCCCTGGCTGGGGGTATGGCTACACCTTC
CDR3: CASSPGWGYGYTF
D: -
J: TRBJ1-2
size: -
V: TRBV11-1

DNA: TGTGCCAGTAGTATCCAGGACAATAGCAATCAGCCCCAGCATTTT
CDR3: CASSIQDNSNQPQHF
D: -
J: TRBJ1-5
size: -
V: TRBV19

DNA: TGTGCCAGCAGCTTAACCGGACGAGAAGCTTTCTTT
CDR3: CASSLTGREAFF
D: -
J: TRBJ1-1
size: -
V: TRBV11-2

DNA: TGCGCCAGCAGCCTCTTGCAGGGGTATGAAAAACTGTTTTTT
CDR3: CASSLLQGYEKLFF
D: -
J: TRBJ1-4
size: -
V: TRBV4-1

DNA: TGTGCCAGCATGCAGGGGACCCTAGCCAAAAACATTCAGTACTTC
CDR3: CASMQGTLAKNIQYF
D: -
J: TRBJ2-4
size: -
V: TRBV5-6

DNA: TGTGCCAGCAGGGGAGAGGTCGGCTATGGCTACACCTTC
CDR3: CASRGEVGYGYTF
D: -
J: TRBJ1-2
size: -
V: TRBV2

DNA: TGTGCCAGCAGCCAAGGCTCCCAAGCGGGAGAAGAGACCCAGTACTTC
CDR3: CASSQGSQAGEETQYF
D: TRBD2
J: TRBJ2-5
size: -
V: TRBV4-2

DNA: TGTGCCAGCAGCCTACTCAGGACGGTGACCTACGAGCAGTACTTC
CDR3: CASSLLRTVTYEQYF
D: -
J: TRBJ2-7
size: -
V: TRBV6-5

DNA: TGTGCCAGCAGTCGATGGACAGGTTCCTCTGGAAACACCATATATTTT
CDR3: CASSRWTGSSGNTIYF
D: TRBD1
J: TRBJ1-3
size: -
V: TRBV28

DNA: TGTGCCAGCAGTCTATCGTGGGGGGGGACGAGCTCCTACAATGAGCAGTTCTTC
CDR3: CASSLSWGGTSSYNEQFF
D: TRBD2
J: TRBJ2-1
size: -
V: TRBV27

DNA: TGTGCCAGCAGCGTAGGGACGGATAATTCACCCCTCCACTTT
CDR3: CASSVGTDNSPLHF
D: -
J: TRBJ1-6
size: -
V: TRBV9

DNA: TGTGCCAGCAGCTATTCCGGGGGGGCGAACACCGGGGAGCTGTTTTTT
CDR3: CASSYSGGANTGELFF
D: TRBD2
J: TRBJ2-2
size: few
V: TRBV7-2

DNA: TGCAGTGCTCTAAAGGGGTCGGGGTACTTC
CDR3: CSALKGSGYF
D: -
J: TRBJ2-7
size: -
V: TRBV20-1

DNA: TGTGCCAGCTCAAGGGACATACATAATTCACCCCTCCACTTT
CDR3: CASSRDIHNSPLHF
D: -
J: TRBJ1-6
size: -
V: TRBV6-5

DNA: TGTGCCTGGAGTGCGGGGGCAGATACGCAGTATTTT
CDR3: CAWSAGADTQYF
D: -
J: TRBJ2-3
size: once
V: TRBV30

DNA: TGTGCCATCAGATCGACTAGCGGGGGCCTTGTGGCCAACGTCCTGACTTTC
CDR3: CAIRSTSGGLVANVLTF
D: TRBD2
J: TRBJ2-6
size: -
V: TRBV10-3

DNA: TGTGCCAGCAGCCCGGGGGGCCAGGAGCAGTTCTTC
CDR3: CASSPGGQEQFF
D: -
J: TRBJ2-1
size: once
V: TRBV9

DNA: TGTGCCAGCAGCCGGACAGGGGAGGATCAGCCCCAGCATTTT
CDR3: CASSRTGEDQPQHF
D: TRBD1
J: TRBJ1-5
size: -
V: TRBV7-6

DNA: TGTGCCAGCAGTTACTCGAAATCTAACACTGAAGCTTTCTTT
CDR3: CASSYSKSNTEAFF
D: -
J: TRBJ1-1
size: -
V: TRBV6-6

DNA: TGTGCCAGCCATCCGGGACTAGTCAATGAGCAGTTCTTC
CDR3: CASHPGLVNEQFF
D: TRBD2
J: TRBJ2-1
size: -
V: TRBV6-5

DNA: TGTGCCAGCAGTGATCTAGCGGGAGGGTATGAGCAGTTCTTC
CDR3: CASSDLAGGYEQFF
D: TRBD2
J: TRBJ2-1
size: -
V: TRBV2